This is a list of T cell receptor beta chains from one sample in a study of blood T cell repertoires in COVID-19. Some clones are missing from TCRdb's copy, which holds only in-frame ones; the method was immunoSEQ multiplex PCR. The table lists around 200,000 clones, 84% of them singletons, with 6% to 8.5% in the top ten. Sequencing was performed on peripheral blood. These receptors all come from a human donor in a cohort sampled during active COVID-19. CDR3s include the opening cysteine and the closing phenylalanine or tryptophan. D genes are given only for firm matches. Some rows have no size entry. The others give once, few or many, or a class for an expanded clone.

v_call: TRBV2; clone_size: NA; d_call: NA; j_call: TRBJ2-1; cdr3_nt: TGTGCCAGCACCGTGGGGGGACTTCTGTACAATGAGCAGTTCTTC; cdr3_aa: CASTVGGLLYNEQFF
v_call: TRBV2; clone_size: NA; d_call: NA; j_call: TRBJ2-7; cdr3_nt: TGTGCCAGCAATCGCGGACAGTGGACCTACGAGCAGTACTTC; cdr3_aa: CASNRGQWTYEQYF
v_call: TRBV5-1; clone_size: NA; d_call: NA; j_call: TRBJ2-7; cdr3_nt: TGCGCCAGCAGCTTGGAATGGGCCGACTACGAGCAGTACTTC; cdr3_aa: CASSLEWADYEQYF
v_call: TRBV23-1; clone_size: NA; d_call: TRBD1; j_call: TRBJ1-5; cdr3_nt: TGCGCCAGCATACAGACAACAGGGGAAGGAGCAAATCAGCCCCAGCATTTT; cdr3_aa: CASIQTTGEGANQPQHF
v_call: TRBV4-1; clone_size: NA; d_call: TRBD2; j_call: TRBJ2-5; cdr3_nt: TGCGCCAGCAGCCCTGGGACTAGCGGGGGCGAGACCCAGTACTTC; cdr3_aa: CASSPGTSGGETQYF
v_call: TRBV2; clone_size: NA; d_call: NA; j_call: TRBJ1-1; cdr3_nt: TGTGCCAGGTCGAGGGTCCTGAACACTGAAGCTTTCTTT; cdr3_aa: CARSRVLNTEAFF
v_call: TRBV19; clone_size: NA; d_call: TRBD1; j_call: TRBJ1-1; cdr3_nt: TGTGCCAGTAGTCCCCTACAGGGGGCGGGCACTGAAGCTTTCTTT; cdr3_aa: CASSPLQGAGTEAFF
v_call: TRBV5-1; clone_size: NA; d_call: TRBD1; j_call: TRBJ2-7; cdr3_nt: TGCGCCAGCAGCCTTACGGGGACAGGGTCAGGCGAGCAGTACTTC; cdr3_aa: CASSLTGTGSGEQYF
v_call: TRBV2; clone_size: few; d_call: TRBD1; j_call: TRBJ2-1; cdr3_nt: TGTGCCAGCGTCGGGACAGCGCGGTACAATGAGCAGTTCTTC; cdr3_aa: CASVGTARYNEQFF
v_call: TRBV5-1; clone_size: NA; d_call: NA; j_call: TRBJ1-6; cdr3_nt: TGCGCCAGCAGCCGGGATTCGGATACTAATTCACCCCTCCACTTT; cdr3_aa: CASSRDSDTNSPLHF
v_call: TRBV19; clone_size: NA; d_call: NA; j_call: TRBJ2-7; cdr3_nt: TGTGCCAGTAGTGCGGGACAGTCTATCTCCTACGAGCAGTACTTC; cdr3_aa: CASSAGQSISYEQYF
v_call: TRBV6-1; clone_size: NA; d_call: NA; j_call: TRBJ1-4; cdr3_nt: TGTGCCAGCAGTGAATTGGACAGTAATGAAAAACTGTTTTTT; cdr3_aa: CASSELDSNEKLFF
v_call: TRBV28; clone_size: NA; d_call: NA; j_call: TRBJ1-2; cdr3_nt: TGTGCCAGCAGTATCCTCTCAGGGGTCAGGGATCGTGGCTACACCTTC; cdr3_aa: CASSILSGVRDRGYTF
v_call: TRBV6-6; clone_size: NA; d_call: NA; j_call: TRBJ2-5; cdr3_nt: TGTGCCAGCAGTCAGGGGTGGGCCGAAGAGACCCAGTACTTC; cdr3_aa: CASSQGWAEETQYF
v_call: TRBV9; clone_size: NA; d_call: NA; j_call: TRBJ1-1; cdr3_nt: TGTGCCAGCAGCGTAGCTACAGGTAGCACTGAAGCTTTCTTT; cdr3_aa: CASSVATGSTEAFF
v_call: TRBV19; clone_size: NA; d_call: NA; j_call: TRBJ1-1; cdr3_nt: TGTGCCAGTAGTGTCAGGGGTCGTGGGAACACTGAAGCTTTCTTT; cdr3_aa: CASSVRGRGNTEAFF
v_call: TRBV5-1; clone_size: NA; d_call: TRBD1; j_call: TRBJ2-5; cdr3_nt: TGCGCCAGCAGCACCGGGGGACAGGGGGCGGGAGAGACCCAGTACTTC; cdr3_aa: CASSTGGQGAGETQYF
v_call: TRBV5-5; clone_size: NA; d_call: NA; j_call: TRBJ2-7; cdr3_nt: TGTGCCAGCAGCTTCAGGGCAGCTACAACCTACGAGCAGTACTTC; cdr3_aa: CASSFRAATTYEQYF
v_call: TRBV3-1/TRBV3-2; clone_size: few; d_call: TRBD2; j_call: TRBJ2-7; cdr3_nt: TGTGCCAGCAGCCGGAGCGGGGGGGCTAACGAGCAGTACTTC; cdr3_aa: CASSRSGGANEQYF
v_call: TRBV9; clone_size: once; d_call: NA; j_call: TRBJ1-5; cdr3_nt: TGTGCCAGCAGCGTGTCCCCTTCGGGGGATCAGCCCCAGCATTTT; cdr3_aa: CASSVSPSGDQPQHF
v_call: TRBV6-5; clone_size: NA; d_call: NA; j_call: TRBJ2-7; cdr3_nt: TGTGCCAGCAGTCCGTGGCGGGGGCCCTACGAGCAGTACTTC; cdr3_aa: CASSPWRGPYEQYF
v_call: TRBV13; clone_size: NA; d_call: TRBD2; j_call: TRBJ2-1; cdr3_nt: TGTGCCAGCAGCGCCGTAGCGGGGGGCTACTACAATGAGCAGTTCTTC; cdr3_aa: CASSAVAGGYYNEQFF
v_call: TRBV4-1; clone_size: NA; d_call: TRBD1; j_call: TRBJ1-1; cdr3_nt: TGCGCCAGCAGCCAAGACCCCCCGGACAGGGCGAACACTGAAGCTTTCTTT; cdr3_aa: CASSQDPPDRANTEAFF
v_call: TRBV7-2; clone_size: NA; d_call: TRBD2; j_call: TRBJ2-3; cdr3_nt: TGTGCCAGCAGCTCGGCGGGGGGGGCACGCACAGATACGCAGTATTTT; cdr3_aa: CASSSAGGARTDTQYF
v_call: TRBV19; clone_size: NA; d_call: TRBD1; j_call: TRBJ1-2; cdr3_nt: TGTGCCAGTAGGACCGACAGGGAACAGCGGAGGGGCTATGGCTACACCTTC; cdr3_aa: CASRTDREQRRGYGYTF
v_call: TRBV5-1; clone_size: NA; d_call: TRBD2; j_call: TRBJ2-2; cdr3_nt: TGCGCCAGCAGCTCGACTAGCGGGAACACCGGGGAGCTGTTTTTT; cdr3_aa: CASSSTSGNTGELFF
v_call: TRBV2; clone_size: NA; d_call: TRBD2; j_call: TRBJ2-1; cdr3_nt: TGTGCCAGCAGTGAATTTGAGACTAGCGGGGGTAATGAGCAGTTCTTC; cdr3_aa: CASSEFETSGGNEQFF
v_call: TRBV2; clone_size: NA; d_call: TRBD2; j_call: TRBJ2-5; cdr3_nt: TGTGCCAGCACGCCCGAGGGACTAGCGGGAGAGACCCAGTACTTC; cdr3_aa: CASTPEGLAGETQYF
v_call: TRBV6-4; clone_size: NA; d_call: NA; j_call: TRBJ1-5; cdr3_nt: TGTGCCACCCACCGGATCGGACGACTAGGGGATCAGCCCCAGCATTTT; cdr3_aa: CATHRIGRLGDQPQHF
v_call: TRBV5-6; clone_size: NA; d_call: NA; j_call: TRBJ2-3; cdr3_nt: TGTGCCAGCAGCTTGGGCTCCTATGTAGATACGCAGTATTTT; cdr3_aa: CASSLGSYVDTQYF
v_call: TRBV3-1/TRBV3-2; clone_size: NA; d_call: NA; j_call: TRBJ1-1; cdr3_nt: TGTGCCAGCAGCCGTGACACCTTGAACACTGAAGCTTTCTTT; cdr3_aa: CASSRDTLNTEAFF
v_call: TRBV18; clone_size: NA; d_call: NA; j_call: TRBJ2-1; cdr3_nt: TGTGCCAGCTCACCTTCGGGACTTTCCTACAATGAGCAGTTCTTC; cdr3_aa: CASSPSGLSYNEQFF
v_call: TRBV18; clone_size: NA; d_call: NA; j_call: TRBJ1-1; cdr3_nt: TGTGCCAGCTCACCACCAGACACGAACACTGAAGCTTTCTTT; cdr3_aa: CASSPPDTNTEAFF
v_call: TRBV7-8; clone_size: NA; d_call: TRBD2; j_call: TRBJ2-3; cdr3_nt: TGTGCCAGCAGCTCCGGGGGGGAGACAGATACGCAGTATTTT; cdr3_aa: CASSSGGETDTQYF
v_call: TRBV19; clone_size: NA; d_call: TRBD1; j_call: TRBJ1-2; cdr3_nt: TGTGCCAGTAGGCGGGACAGGGGACCTCGGGTCTATGGCTACACCTTC; cdr3_aa: CASRRDRGPRVYGYTF
v_call: TRBV7-9; clone_size: NA; d_call: NA; j_call: TRBJ2-7; cdr3_nt: TGTGCCAGCAGCTTATCGGCAGGTTCCTACGAGCAGTACTTC; cdr3_aa: CASSLSAGSYEQYF
v_call: TRBV21-1; clone_size: NA; d_call: NA; j_call: TRBJ1-2; cdr3_nt: TGTGCCAGCAGCCCCTCGACAGGGACAGACTATGGCTACACCTTC; cdr3_aa: CASSPSTGTDYGYTF
v_call: TRBV11-1; clone_size: NA; d_call: TRBD1; j_call: TRBJ2-5; cdr3_nt: TGTGCCAGCAGCTTAAGACAGGGGCTGGAGACCCAGTACTTC; cdr3_aa: CASSLRQGLETQYF
v_call: TRBV9; clone_size: once; d_call: NA; j_call: TRBJ2-3; cdr3_nt: TGTGCCAGCAGCGTCACTAGCACAGATACGCAGTATTTT; cdr3_aa: CASSVTSTDTQYF
v_call: TRBV6-1; clone_size: once; d_call: TRBD1; j_call: TRBJ2-3; cdr3_nt: TGTGCCAGCAGTGCAAACGGACAGGGGGGCACAGATACGCAGTATTTT; cdr3_aa: CASSANGQGGTDTQYF
v_call: TRBV2; clone_size: once; d_call: NA; j_call: TRBJ1-1; cdr3_nt: TGTGCCAGCAGTGGGAGGGGAAACACTGAAGCTTTCTTT; cdr3_aa: CASSGRGNTEAFF
v_call: TRBV5-4; clone_size: NA; d_call: TRBD2; j_call: TRBJ2-2; cdr3_nt: TGTGCCAGCAGCTTGTTTCATAGCGGGCTAATGGGGACCGGGGAGCTGTTTTTT; cdr3_aa: CASSLFHSGLMGTGELFF
v_call: TRBV24-1; clone_size: NA; d_call: TRBD1; j_call: TRBJ2-7; cdr3_nt: TGTGCCACCAGACGTGGGGACAGGTCCTACGAGCAGTACTTC; cdr3_aa: CATRRGDRSYEQYF
v_call: TRBV20-1; clone_size: NA; d_call: NA; j_call: TRBJ1-1; cdr3_nt: TGCAGTGCTAGTAAGCAGAACACTGAAGCTTTCTTT; cdr3_aa: CSASKQNTEAFF
v_call: TRBV15; clone_size: NA; d_call: NA; j_call: TRBJ1-3; cdr3_nt: TGTGCCACCAGCAGAGATCAGGTTGAGTTAGCTGGAAACACCATATATTTT; cdr3_aa: CATSRDQVELAGNTIYF
v_call: TRBV15; clone_size: NA; d_call: NA; j_call: TRBJ1-5; cdr3_nt: TGTGCCACCAGCAGAGATTCGGGGGGCGCGTCTCAGCCCCAGCATTTT; cdr3_aa: CATSRDSGGASQPQHF
v_call: TRBV9; clone_size: NA; d_call: NA; j_call: TRBJ1-1; cdr3_nt: TGTGCCAGCAGCCCGGGGACAACTGAAGCTTTCTTT; cdr3_aa: CASSPGTTEAFF
v_call: TRBV29-1; clone_size: NA; d_call: TRBD1; j_call: TRBJ2-3; cdr3_nt: TGCAGCGTTGTCGGACAGGGTACAGATACGCAGTATTTT; cdr3_aa: CSVVGQGTDTQYF
v_call: TRBV2; clone_size: NA; d_call: TRBD1; j_call: TRBJ1-5; cdr3_nt: TGTGCCAGCAGTGGGACAGGGGATAGCAATCAGCCCCAGCATTTT; cdr3_aa: CASSGTGDSNQPQHF